The T cell receptor beta chain under discussion was sequenced for a study of T cells after yellow fever vaccination. Overall study findings and caveats: Clones from primary vaccination mostly reappeared after the booster (over 95% CD4, over 85% CD8). When the response was secondary, it was weaker but reached its peak faster, day 5 versus 15. Abundant bulk-population clonotypes could contaminate the FACS-sorted repertoires.

This clonotype was seen only a few times. As yet, its antigen is unknown. The CDR3 is 15 residues long. CDR1 is SGDLS, CDR2 YYNGEE, per germline. Germline trimming cut 7 bases from V and 6 bases from J; bases unmatched to any gene: 9. A universal primer site and UMIs were added as TCR cDNA was made by 5'RACE template switching. TCRdb recomputed calls from the 5' RACE reads with MiXCR, one row per CDR3 protein. Of 450,000 to 600,000 distinct CDR3 sequences listed, approximately 13% are singletons. The chain recombines TRBV9 with TRBJ2-1; TRBD2 matches 11 bases. The source material was PBMCs, sampled on the day of the yellow fever booster vaccination. The sequence derives from a man aged 30-40 years who received the YFV17D yellow fever vaccine. CDR3 nucleotides: TGTGCCAGCGCGGGGGGACTAGCGGATCTCAATGAGCAGTTCTTC. The encoded protein is CASAGGLADLNEQFF.